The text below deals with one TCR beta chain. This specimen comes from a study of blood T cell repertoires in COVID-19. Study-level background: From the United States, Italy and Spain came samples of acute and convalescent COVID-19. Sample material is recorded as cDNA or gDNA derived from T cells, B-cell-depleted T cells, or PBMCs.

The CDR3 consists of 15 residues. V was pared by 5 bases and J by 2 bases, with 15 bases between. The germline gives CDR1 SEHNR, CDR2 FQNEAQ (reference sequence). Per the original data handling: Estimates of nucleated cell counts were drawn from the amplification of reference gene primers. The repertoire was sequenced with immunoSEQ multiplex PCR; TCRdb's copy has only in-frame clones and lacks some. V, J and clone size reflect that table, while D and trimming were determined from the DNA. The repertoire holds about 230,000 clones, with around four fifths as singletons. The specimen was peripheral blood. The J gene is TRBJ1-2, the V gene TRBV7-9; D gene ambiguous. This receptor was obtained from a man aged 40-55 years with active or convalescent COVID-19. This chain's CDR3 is CASSRLTQRNYGYTF. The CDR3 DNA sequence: TGTGCCAGCAGCCGACTTACGCAGAGAAACTATGGCTACACCTTC.